The rows below give T cell receptor beta chains drawn from one sample of a study of OX40 agonist ivuxolimab in advanced cancers. Produced via immunoSEQ multiplex PCR; TCRdb's table is partial and in-frame only. The sample has tens of thousands of clones, roughly 88% seen once. Sequencing used CD4+ or CD8+ T cells sorted from blood, obtained in a trial of the OX40 agonist ivuxolimab. The source of these receptors is an adult with an advanced solid tumor such as melanoma, head and neck, liver or kidney cancer. Both conserved end residues are part of each CDR3. The D gene is left open where the match is weak. Some rows mark clone size as missing; the rest say once, few, many or name a class of expanded clone.

clone_size j_call d_call v_call cdr3_aa cdr3_nt
NA TRBJ2-7 NA TRBV6-5 CASSRGTGVREQYF TGTGCCAGCAGCCGTGGGACCGGAGTTCGCGAGCAGTACTTC
NA TRBJ2-7 TRBD1 TRBV14 CASSQTQGDEQYF TGTGCCAGCAGCCAAACACAGGGGGACGAGCAGTACTTC
NA TRBJ2-7 NA TRBV11-3 CASSLVSYEQYF TGTGCCAGCAGCTTAGTTTCCTACGAGCAGTACTTC
NA TRBJ2-2 NA TRBV2 CASSEQGWTGELFF TGTGCCAGCAGTGAACAGGGTTGGACCGGGGAGCTGTTTTTT
NA TRBJ2-2 TRBD2 TRBV5-6 CASSLGLAGVEELFF TGTGCCAGCAGCCTGGGACTAGCGGGAGTTGAGGAGCTGTTTTTT
NA TRBJ2-3 TRBD2 TRBV28 CASETGTSGLTDTQYF TGTGCCAGCGAGACTGGGACTAGCGGACTCACAGATACGCAGTATTTT
NA TRBJ2-2 NA TRBV6-1 CASSEAKGLNTGELFF TGTGCCAGCAGTGAAGCAAAGGGGCTGAACACCGGGGAGCTGTTTTTT
once TRBJ2-7 NA TRBV10-2 CASSRDGPYEQYF TGCGCCAGCAGTAGGGACGGGCCCTACGAGCAGTACTTC
NA TRBJ2-7 NA TRBV20-1 CSASTGDEQYF TGCAGTGCTTCGACAGGAGACGAGCAGTACTTC
NA TRBJ2-3 NA TRBV9 CASSPGTSTDTQYF TGTGCCAGCAGCCCAGGGACGAGCACAGATACGCAGTATTTT
NA TRBJ1-2 TRBD1 TRBV4-2 CASSQERGQGMSYTF TGTGCCAGCAGCCAAGAGAGGGGACAGGGTATGAGCTACACCTTC
NA TRBJ2-1 TRBD2 TRBV9 CASSTEGSGRGDEQFF TGTGCCAGCAGCACCGAAGGGAGCGGGAGAGGGGATGAGCAGTTCTTC
once TRBJ2-1 NA TRBV7-9 CASSLNLDYNEQFF TGTGCCAGCAGCCTAAATCTAGACTACAATGAGCAGTTCTTC
NA TRBJ2-7 NA TRBV7-8 CASSVSRAYEQYF TGTGCCAGCAGCGTGAGTCGGGCCTACGAGCAGTACTTC
few TRBJ2-7 NA TRBV6-1 CASSEGVYEQYF TGTGCCAGCAGTGAAGGGGTGTACGAGCAGTACTTC
NA TRBJ2-7 TRBD2 TRBV6-5 CASSLLAGVGEQYF TGTGCCAGCAGCTTACTAGCGGGAGTGGGCGAGCAGTACTTC
NA TRBJ2-5 NA TRBV5-1 CASSIQGLQETQYF TGCGCCAGCAGCATCCAGGGACTCCAAGAGACCCAGTACTTC
NA TRBJ1-2 NA TRBV28 CASSSGLKGGYTF TGTGCCAGCAGTTCCGGCCTAAAGGGTGGCTACACCTTC
few TRBJ2-4 NA TRBV28 CASSFLPRLGKNIQYF TGTGCCAGCAGTTTTCTCCCTAGGCTGGGGAAAAACATTCAGTACTTC
NA TRBJ1-1 NA TRBV12-2 CASRQTGQGPEAFF TGTGCAAGTCGCCAGACGGGACAGGGCCCTGAAGCTTTCTTT
NA TRBJ2-5 NA TRBV7-8 CASSEGFGYETQYF TGTGCCAGCAGCGAGGGGTTCGGCTATGAGACCCAGTACTTC
NA TRBJ2-7 NA TRBV27 CASSFTAVGDYEQYF TGTGCCAGCAGTTTTACCGCCGTAGGGGACTACGAGCAGTACTTC
NA TRBJ2-7 NA TRBV14 CASSPYGEPYEQYF TGTGCCAGCAGCCCCTACGGGGAGCCCTACGAGCAGTACTTC
NA TRBJ2-5 NA TRBV18 CASSLDIQETQYF TGTGCCAGCTCACTTGATATACAAGAGACCCAGTACTTC
NA TRBJ1-3 NA TRBV7-9 CASSDNRDSGNTIYF TGTGCCAGCAGCGATAACAGGGACTCTGGAAACACCATATATTTT
NA TRBJ1-2 TRBD1 TRBV7-2 CASSLEGAGYGYTF TGTGCCAGCAGCTTGGAGGGGGCTGGCTATGGCTACACCTTC
NA TRBJ2-5 NA TRBV14 CASSLLGKETQYF TGTGCCAGCAGCCTGTTGGGTAAAGAGACCCAGTACTTC
NA TRBJ1-2 NA TRBV11-2 CASQASDDGYTF TGTGCCAGCCAGGCTTCAGACGATGGCTACACCTTC
NA TRBJ2-5 NA TRBV19 CASSIAGGGQETQYF TGTGCCAGTAGTATAGCCGGAGGGGGCCAAGAGACCCAGTACTTC
NA TRBJ2-7 NA TRBV2 CASRVTSSRQYF TGTGCCAGCAGGGTGACTAGTTCGAGGCAGTACTTC
NA TRBJ2-1 NA TRBV27 CASSPGLGGNEQFF TGTGCCAGCAGCCCGGGATTGGGGGGCAATGAGCAGTTCTTC
NA TRBJ2-1 TRBD2 TRBV11-3 CASSFSGTDNEQFF TGTGCCAGCAGCTTTAGCGGGACCGACAATGAGCAGTTCTTC
NA TRBJ2-3 NA TRBV6-4 CASREQGNTDTQYF TGTGCCAGCAGAGAACAGGGTAACACAGATACGCAGTATTTT
NA TRBJ1-4 NA TRBV7-2 CASSTGGRESEKLFF TGTGCCAGCAGCACAGGAGGCAGGGAGAGTGAAAAACTGTTTTTT
NA TRBJ1-4 TRBD1 TRBV10-1 CASSPTGQAHEKLFF TGCGCCAGCAGCCCTACCGGACAGGCCCACGAAAAACTGTTTTTT
NA TRBJ2-7 NA TRBV21-1 CASSKEAVTGARSYEQYF TGTGCCAGCAGCAAAGAGGCGGTTACTGGAGCGAGATCCTACGAGCAGTACTTC
NA TRBJ2-1 NA TRBV4-2 CASSQDSSVYEQFF TGTGCCAGCAGCCAAGATTCTAGCGTCTATGAGCAGTTCTTC
NA TRBJ2-3 NA TRBV7-9 CASSSEDRLDTQYF TGTGCCAGCAGCTCGGAAGACCGGCTAGATACGCAGTATTTT
NA TRBJ2-2 TRBD2 TRBV28 CASSPTSGRWTGELFF TGTGCCAGCAGCCCGACTAGCGGGAGGTGGACCGGGGAGCTGTTTTTT
once TRBJ1-2 NA TRBV2 CASRPHDRWGVRGYGYTF TGTGCCAGCAGGCCACACGACAGGTGGGGTGTTCGCGGCTATGGCTACACCTTC
NA TRBJ2-1 TRBD2 TRBV9 CASSGRTSGIMNEQFF TGTGCCAGCAGCGGAAGAACTAGCGGGATTATGAATGAGCAGTTCTTC
NA TRBJ2-2 NA TRBV5-6 CASSFRHTGELFF TGTGCCAGCAGCTTCCGACACACCGGGGAGCTGTTTTTT
NA TRBJ2-5 TRBD1 TRBV5-1 CASSTGQGDSQETQYF TGCGCCAGCAGCACGGGACAGGGCGACTCTCAAGAGACCCAGTACTTC
NA TRBJ2-1 TRBD2 TRBV19 CASSISAGGPFGEQFF TGTGCCAGTAGTATTTCGGCGGGAGGGCCGTTCGGAGAGCAGTTCTTC
NA TRBJ2-2 NA TRBV28 CASSLIPQRRTGELFF TGTGCCAGCAGTTTGATCCCCCAGCGAAGGACCGGGGAGCTGTTTTTT
NA TRBJ2-1 NA TRBV5-4 CASSPSSYNEQFF TGTGCCAGCAGCCCCTCAAGCTACAATGAGCAGTTCTTC
NA TRBJ2-2 TRBD1 TRBV30 CAWSMLRDRGAGELFF TGTGCCTGGTCAATGTTGAGGGACAGGGGAGCCGGGGAGCTGTTTTTT
NA TRBJ1-1 NA TRBV19 CASSIASSEAFF TGTGCCAGTAGTATAGCGTCGAGTGAAGCTTTCTTT
NA TRBJ2-2 TRBD2 TRBV7-3 CASSSGLAGPGELFF TGTGCCAGCAGCTCGGGACTAGCGGGACCCGGGGAGCTGTTTTTT
NA TRBJ2-3 NA TRBV7-2 CASSLGSADTQYF TGTGCCAGCAGCTTAGGTAGCGCAGATACGCAGTATTTT
NA TRBJ1-4 NA TRBV2 CASSEEGSPTFNEKLFF TGTGCCAGCAGTGAAGAGGGCAGTCCAACCTTTAATGAAAAACTGTTTTTT
NA TRBJ2-7 TRBD1 TRBV28 CASSLETGSYEQYF TGTGCCAGCAGTTTAGAGACAGGGAGCTACGAGCAGTACTTC
once TRBJ1-2 NA TRBV28 CASSSLGGASNYGYTF TGTGCCAGCAGCTCCTTAGGGGGGGCTTCAAACTATGGCTACACCTTC
NA TRBJ2-5 NA TRBV28 CASMGPDQETQYF TGTGCCAGCATGGGGCCAGACCAAGAGACCCAGTACTTC
NA TRBJ2-3 NA TRBV2 CASSDPGSTDTQYF TGTGCCAGCAGTGATCCAGGGAGCACAGATACGCAGTATTTT
NA TRBJ2-1 NA TRBV9 CASSVDLVNEQFF TGTGCCAGCAGCGTAGATCTGGTCAATGAGCAGTTCTTC